This T cell receptor beta chain was sequenced for a study of OX40 agonist ivuxolimab in advanced cancers. Study-level points and caveats: Normalized T-cell clonal expansion was also low in some nonresponders. Near-lowest levels of clonal expansion characterized partial responders at 0.1-3.0 mg/kg.

Comment on this clone: The antigen is not known.

TCRdb's copy holds only in-frame clones and misses some; the assay was immunoSEQ multiplex PCR. The sample yields 6,000 to 9,500 clones, 73% seen once. Trimming took off 1 base at V and 3 bases at J, with 9 bases between the two ends. The CDR3 runs to 15 residues. CDR1 is MGHRA and CDR2 is YSYEKL in the germline V gene. The sampling schedule covered blood at baseline, cycle 4 day 1, and cycle 7 day 1. The origin of this receptor is an adult with an advanced solid tumor such as melanoma, head and neck, liver or kidney cancer. This chain links TRBV4-1 with TRBJ1-4; tentative D call: TRBD1 (6 bases). The sequencing used CD4+ or CD8+ T cells sorted from blood, collected in a trial of the OX40 agonist ivuxolimab. The CDR3 reads CASSQVQGANEKLFF. CDR3 nucleotides: TGCGCCAGCAGCCAAGTACAGGGCGCTAATGAAAAACTGTTTTTT.